This entry is about one T cell receptor beta chain. Its matching antigen is unknown. These data originate in a study of molecular identifiers for immune sequencing clone quantification. Study context: Replicate RNA from around 20,000 or 100,000 naive CD8 T cells formed five aliquots; four were sequenced.

The ends were cut back, 6 bases at V and 8 bases at J, with 11 bases in the middle. Germline V gene sequence: CDR1 MNHEY, CDR2 SMNVEV (reference sequence). This CDR3 spans 12 amino acids. Construction of naive CD8 libraries employed about 19,000 to 1,000,000 sorted cells together with 10%, 30% or 50% RNA. Naive CD8 T cells, phenotype CD8+CD4-CCR7+CD45RA+, were sorted. TCRdb re-called the PCR reads with MiXCR, one entry per CDR3 protein. The table shows more than 60,000 distinct CDR3 sequences, with over 15% occurring only once. Study-level points and caveats: The study found clones above 20 RNA copies held over 97% of effector molecules and under 1% in naive cells.

Input material: naive CD8+ T cells from blood, with Jurkat cell RNA spiked in. Subset denoted: FACS-sorted CD8+CD4-CCR7+CD45RA+ naive T cells. The sequence derives from a human donor in good health. Some libraries in this study had Jurkat cell RNA spiked in. The V call is TRBV27, the J call TRBJ2-4; a possible D gene is TRBD2 (5 bases). Here the CDR3 reads CASSHIGDIQYF. CDR3 sequence (DNA): TGTGCCAGCAGCCACATCGGGGACATTCAGTACTTC.